What follows are 24 T cell receptor beta chains derived from one specimen sequenced in a study of blood T cell repertoires in COVID-19. Measured with immunoSEQ multiplex PCR; TCRdb has only the in-frame clones, and not every one. Here the sample spans about 44,000 clones, about 90% being singletons. Sequences were obtained from peripheral blood. These TCRs come from a woman of 80 years or more in a cohort sampled during active or convalescent COVID-19.

V gene TRBV24-1 combines with J gene TRBJ1-5; 11 bases align to TRBD1. Unmatched junction bases numbered 7, after V lost 3 bases and J lost 7 bases. Germline assignment: CDR1 KGHDR and CDR2 SFDVKD. The CDR3 extends over 16 amino acids. The CDR3 loop reads CATSDSGQGANQPQHF. The CDR3 nucleotides read TGTGCCACCAGTGATAGCGGACAGGGGGCTAACCAGCCCCAGCATTTT.

This sequence joins TRBV7-9 and TRBJ1-2; possible D gene TRBD1, 5 bases. V was shortened by 1 base and J by 3 bases, with 9 bases between the two germline ends. Germline V gene data show CDR1 as SEHNR and CDR2 as FQNEAQ (reference sequence). The CDR3 is made up of 14 amino acids. CDR3 residues: CASSLGAGHYGYTF. DNA of the CDR3: TGTGCCAGCAGCTTAGGGGCAGGGCACTATGGCTACACCTTC. Full variable domain (rest looked up from reference TRBV7-9 and TRBJ1-2): DTGVSQNPRHKITKRGQNVTFRCDPISEHNRLYWYRQTLGQGPEFLTYFQNEAQLEKSRLLSDRFSAERPKGSFSTLEIQRTEQGDSAMYLCASSLGAGHYGYTFGSGTRLTVV.

V is TRBV12-3 or TRBV12-4 and J is TRBJ2-5, with D possibly TRBD1 on 6 matching bases. This CDR3 contains 13 residues. V was cut by 2 bases and J by 5 bases, with 9 bases left in between. The CDR3, as DNA: TGTGCCAGCAGTTTAAGTCAGGGGGAGACCCAGTACTTC. This sequence encodes CASSLSQGETQYF.

This clone was counted once. The rearrangement links TRBV5-1 to TRBJ2-3, with 8 bases identical to TRBD1. The CDR3 is made up of 16 amino acids. Looked up from germline, CDR1 is SGHRS and CDR2 is YFSETQ. The J segment lost 0 bases and the V segment lost 3 bases, leaving 6 bases of the junction unmatched. CDR3 loop: CASSSGGRGSTDTQYF. Here the CDR3 DNA reads TGCGCCAGCAGCTCAGGGGGCAGGGGAAGCACAGATACGCAGTATTTT.

This chain connects TRBV10-3 to TRBJ2-7, with a possible D match to TRBD1 (6 bases). Per the germline V gene, CDR1 is ENHRY and CDR2 is SYGVKD. This CDR3 comprises 13 residues. V was trimmed by 5 bases and J by 4 bases, leaving 12 bases between them. The CDR3 coding sequence is TGTGCCATCAGTAGGGACAAAGGGTACGAGCAGTACTTC. As protein: CAISRDKGYEQYF.

This chain uses TRBV7-9 with TRBJ2-2; 7 bases align to TRBD1. J lost 6 bases, V lost 5 bases, and 9 bases had no gene match. The CDR3 is 15 residues long. Germline CDR1 SEHNR, CDR2 FQNEAQ (reference sequence). CDR3 sequence: CASSTLTGYSGELFF. The CDR3 coding sequence is TGTGCCAGCAGCACCCTGACAGGGTACTCCGGGGAGCTGTTTTTT.

The chain has TRBV7-7 and TRBJ2-1; 16 bases match TRBD2. CDR1 is SSHAT and CDR2 is FNYEAQ in the germline V gene (reference sequence). V dropped 5 bases and J dropped 9; count of bases not matched to a gene: 7. This CDR3 is built from 16 residues. In DNA form, the CDR3 reads TGTGCCAGCAGCCCGGGGACTAGCGGGGGGGCAGGTGAGCAGTTCTTC. This sequence encodes CASSPGTSGGAGEQFF.

This clone was recorded only once. The chain has TRBV19 and TRBJ1-2; TRBD1 agrees at 8 bases. The CDR3 consists of 18 residues. The junction had 16 bases not matched to a gene; V was cut back by 3 bases and J by 4 bases. Germline CDR1 reads LNHDA; CDR2 reads SQIVND (reference sequence). The CDR3 is CASSMMSLRTGRSYGYTF. In DNA form, the CDR3 reads TGTGCCAGTAGTATGATGTCTTTGAGGACAGGGAGAAGCTATGGCTACACCTTC.

The chain is built from TRBV7-9 and TRBJ1-1, with TRBD1 identical over 8 bases. The CDR3 extends over 13 amino acids. V lost 1 base and J lost 8; bases outside the gene matches: 3. CDR1 SEHNR and CDR2 FQNEAQ come from the germline V gene (reference sequence). This CDR3 is CASSLGGDREAFF. CDR3 nucleotides: TGTGCCAGCAGCTTAGGTGGGGACAGGGAAGCTTTCTTT.

The J gene is TRBJ2-1, the V gene TRBV4-1; 8 bases align to TRBD1. Germline CDR1 is MGHRA and CDR2 is YSYEKL. Trimming removed 0 bases from V and 3 bases from J; junction bases left unmatched: 4. The CDR3 runs 16 residues. The CDR3, as DNA: TGCGCCAGCAGCCAAGAAGGGGGACAGGTCTACAATGAGCAGTTCTTC. Protein product: CASSQEGGQVYNEQFF.

This clone was observed a single time. This rearrangement joins TRBV29-1 to TRBJ1-2; D is possibly TRBD1 (6 bases). Germline values: CDR1 SQVTM, CDR2 ANQGSEA. The CDR3 spans 13 residues. Trimming pared 6 bases from V and 6 bases from J, leaving 17 bases between. The DNA of the CDR3 is TGCAGCGTCGCCCGGGACACCGGGGATGGCTACACCTTC. Translated, it gives CSVARDTGDGYTF. The entire variable domain, with the rest obtained from reference TRBV29-1 and TRBJ1-2, is as follows: SAVISQKPSRDICQRGTSLTIQCQVDSQVTMMFWYRQQPGQSLTLIATANQGSEATYESGFVIDKFPISRPNLTFSTLTVSNMSPEDSSIYLCSVARDTGDGYTFGSGTRLTVV.

The J gene is TRBJ2-7, the V gene TRBV5-5, with 12 bases aligning to TRBD1. Per germline, CDR1 SGHKS and CDR2 YYEKEE (reference sequence). This CDR3 has 15 amino acids. The V segment lost 3 bases and the J segment 4 bases; nucleotides outside the gene matches: 5. DNA for the CDR3: TGTGCCAGCAGCTGGGGGGACAGGGGGCCGTACGAGCAGTACTTC. Translating it yields CASSWGDRGPYEQYF.

The J gene is TRBJ2-1, the V gene TRBV9; 9 bases align to TRBD1. After removal of 7 bases from V and 4 bases from J, the junction contained 9 bases not matched to a gene. The CDR3 runs 15 residues. The V gene's germline CDR1 is SGDLS and CDR2 YYNGEE. The DNA of the CDR3 is TGTGCCAGCGGGAGGACAGGGGATTCTTACAATGAGCAGTTCTTC. Translating gives CASGRTGDSYNEQFF.

This chain links TRBV6-5 with TRBJ2-7, with TRBD2 matching 7 bases. This CDR3 has 15 residues. Germline assignment: CDR1 MNHEY and CDR2 SVGAGI. J gave up 4 bases and V 8 bases, and 14 bases lay outside the gene matches. This CDR3 is CASRISLGGEYEQYF. The CDR3 region has the DNA TGTGCCAGCCGAATATCCCTTGGGGGGGAGTACGAGCAGTACTTC.

This chain connects TRBV5-4 to TRBJ2-5, with 9 bases lining up with TRBD1. The CDR3 sequence is 16 residues long. CDR1 is SGHNT and CDR2 is YYREEE in the germline V gene (reference sequence). V lost 0 bases, J lost 4 bases, and 7 bases stayed unmatched. CDR3 in DNA: TGTGCCAGCAGCTTGGGGGCGGGACAGGGTGGAGAGACCCAGTACTTC. This encodes CASSLGAGQGGETQYF.

The chain carries TRBV7-2 and TRBJ1-2, with D perhaps TRBD1 (5 bases). Germline loops: CDR1 SGHTA, CDR2 FQGNSA. This CDR3 has 12 amino acids. Trimming removed 0 bases from V and 8 bases from J, with 7 bases in between. The CDR3 here is CASSLARGGYTF. The CDR3 DNA reads TGTGCCAGCAGCTTAGCCCGGGGGGGCTACACCTTC.

The sample holds one count of this clone. This sequence joins TRBV5-1 and TRBJ2-3; TRBD2 matches 8 bases. The CDR3 consists of 17 residues. V trimming: 2 bases; J trimming: 0 bases; junction bases outside the gene matches: 8. CDR1 and CDR2 (germline): SGHRS, YFSETQ. CDR3 sequence reads: CASSLQLAAASTDTQYF. In nucleotides, the CDR3 is TGCGCCAGCAGCTTACAACTAGCGGCTGCTAGCACAGATACGCAGTATTTT. Complete variable domain (other parts from reference TRBV5-1 and TRBJ2-3): KAGVTQTPRYLIKTRGQQVTLSCSPISGHRSVSWYQQTPGQGLQFLFEYFSETQRNKGNFPGRFSGRQFSNSRSEMNVSTLELGDSALYLCASSLQLAAASTDTQYFGPGTRLTVL.

The gene calls are TRBV3-1 (or the pseudogene TRBV3-2) and TRBJ1-6; 7 bases map to TRBD1. The V gene's germline CDR1 is LGHDT and CDR2 YNNKEL (reference sequence). The V and J ends lost 4 bases and 7 bases, in that order; junction bases with no gene match: 4. The CDR3 has 14 residues. The CDR3 is CASSLGQINSPLHF. Written as DNA, the CDR3 is TGTGCCAGCAGCCTGGGACAGATCAATTCACCCCTCCACTTT.

The chain carries TRBV12-3 or TRBV12-4 and TRBJ2-1; D gene unclear. V lost 6 bases to trimming and J lost 6 bases, with 6 bases between them. This CDR3 is built from 11 residues. CDR3 sequence reads: CASSPGNEQFF. The CDR3 nucleotides are TGTGCCAGCAGCCCCGGCAATGAGCAGTTCTTC.

The chain carries TRBV7-9 and TRBJ2-5; possible D gene TRBD1, 6 bases. CDR1 and CDR2 (germline): SEHNR, FQNEAQ (reference sequence). This CDR3 spans 14 amino acids. V was pared by 5 bases and J by 5 bases, with 15 bases between. CDR3 protein: CASSRRVGGETQYF. CDR3 in DNA: TGTGCCAGCAGCCGCCGGGTAGGGGGTGAGACCCAGTACTTC.

V is TRBV5-1 and J is TRBJ2-7; 10 bases agree with TRBD2. Germline CDR1 and CDR2: SGHRS and YFSETQ. The CDR3 runs 15 residues. V shed 1 base and J 4 bases; nucleotides not matched to a gene: 5. CDR3 loop: CASSLWASGSYEQYF. CDR3 sequence (DNA): TGCGCCAGCAGCTTGTGGGCTAGCGGGAGTTACGAGCAGTACTTC.

This rearrangement joins TRBV11-2 to TRBJ2-1, with TRBD2 matching over 12 bases. The CDR3 sequence is 14 residues long. Germline CDR1 SGHAT, CDR2 FQNNGV. Trimming cost V 7 bases and J 6 bases; bases outside gene matches: 4. DNA of the CDR3: TGTGCCAGCAACCGACTAGCGGGAGCCAATGAGCAGTTCTTC. The encoded protein is CASNRLAGANEQFF.

V and J are TRBV6-1 and TRBJ1-4; D possibly corresponds to TRBD1 (5 bases). V gave up 2 bases and J gave up 5 bases, with 9 bases separating them. The germline gives CDR1 MNHNS, CDR2 SASEGT. This CDR3 comprises 14 residues. CDR3 loop: CASSERGGNEKLFF. CDR3 coding DNA: TGTGCCAGCAGTGAAAGGGGCGGAAATGAAAAACTGTTTTTT.

The V call is TRBV10-3, the J call TRBJ2-1; D perhaps matches TRBD2 (6 bases). Trimming took off 4 bases at V and 15 bases at J, with 13 bases between the two ends. The CDR3 is 11 amino acids. CDR1 is ENHRY, CDR2 SYGVKD, per germline. This CDR3 is CAISGDSAPFF. CDR3 nucleotides: TGTGCCATCAGTGGGGACTCCGCTCCGTTCTTC.